A selection of T cell receptor beta chains follows, all from one sample in a study of monozygotic twins with inflammatory bowel disease. TCRdb re-called the 5' RACE reads, yielding one record per CDR3 amino acid sequence without DNA. Its clone listing holds 300,000 to 350,000 distinct CDR3 sequences. Material: blood. Source of these receptors: a human donor with ulcerative colitis or Crohn's disease, or a healthy co-twin of an affected twin (not recorded which). The CDR3 runs from the conserved cysteine through the conserved F or W.

cdr3_length j_call v_call cdr3_aa
11 TRBJ2-7 TRBV7-2 CASSYFGEQYF
18 TRBJ2-1 TRBV3-1 CASSHRGMGTPRNNEQFF
15 TRBJ1-2 TRBV15 CATSRDSATNYGYTF
16 TRBJ1-6 TRBV27 CASSGGTLGYDSPLHF
15 TRBJ2-2 TRBV20-1 CSARPGQGDTGELFF
16 TRBJ2-5 TRBV27 CASSFFPGQGTETQYF
12 TRBJ1-2 TRBV6-2/TRBV6-3 CASSYSSYGYTF
17 TRBJ2-2 TRBV5-5 CASSLAARGPNTGELFF
13 TRBJ2-4 TRBV7-2 CASGQGGKNIQYF
15 TRBJ2-3 TRBV6-4 CASRQEAGGWDTQYF
15 TRBJ1-1 TRBV19 CASIVARVGNTEAFF
18 TRBJ2-7 TRBV4-2 CASSQEGRLAGTSYEQYF
12 TRBJ2-7 TRBV12-3/TRBV12-4 CASSLGLAEQYF
11 TRBJ1-1 TRBV29-1 CSVEYDTEAFF
13 TRBJ1-6 TRBV7-2 CASSSTYNSPLHF
13 TRBJ2-1 TRBV12-3/TRBV12-4 CASSLGGMDEQFF
14 TRBJ2-7 TRBV18 CASSEVRTDYEQYF
20 TRBJ1-2 TRBV12-3/TRBV12-4 CASSSFTLGLSRQFNYGYTF
15 TRBJ2-7 TRBV7-9 CASSLPTASSYEQYF
13 TRBJ2-3 TRBV29-1 CSVEGASTDTQYF
14 TRBJ1-1 TRBV6-1 CASSESWGTTEAFF
18 TRBJ1-3 TRBV3-1 CASSQAVALFPSGNTIYF